This T cell receptor (beta chain) was sequenced during a study of shared clonotypes between healthy human individuals. Broader study findings: Sharing across four donors was seen in 4% to 6.5% of naive CD4 clonotypes.

The CDR3 sequence is 14 residues long. Germline V gene data show CDR1 as SGHDN and CDR2 as FVKESK. Trimming cost V 4 bases and J 9 bases, with 18 bases left between them. Per the authors' pipeline: Filtering of immunoSEQ junctional sequences could not match full-length read filtering. Here immunoSEQ multiplex PCR was the method, and the copy in TCRdb shows in-frame clones only, minus some. That table furnishes V, J and clone size, whereas the DNA furnished D and trimming. Among roughly 220,000 clones, under 80% were seen once, and the ten largest hold 11%. Regarding this clone: Its antigen is not identified.

This TCR came from a young man in good health. The chain carries TRBV14 and TRBJ2-5, with no clear D. Source material: memory CD4+ T cells sorted from blood. Regarding subset: CD45RA-negative fraction. The CDR3 nucleotides are TGTGCCAGCAGCCCCTTTGATGGGCCCATGCCCCAGTACTTC. Protein product: CASSPFDGPMPQYF.